These T cell receptor beta chains were read from a single sample in a study of regulatory T cells in long-lasting Graves disease. One entry per CDR3 protein, called by TCRdb with MiXCR from the multiplex PCR reads. Of 320,000 or so distinct CDR3 sequences listed, under 20% are singletons. Sequenced here: peripheral blood mononuclear cells (PBMCs), sampled at new diagnosis, from a patient treated with antithyroid drugs. Receptor source: a female donor with Graves disease. Both conserved end residues are part of each CDR3. D genes are given only for firm matches. Only part of the rows carry a size: once, few, many, or a class if the clone is expanded.

>.|many|15|TRBV13|TRBJ2-7
TGTGCCAGCAGCTCACCCCGGACACTCTCCTACGAGCAGTACTTC
CASSSPRTLSYEQYF
>.|few|15|TRBV24-1|TRBJ2-1
TGTGCCACCAGTGATCCTCGGGAATTCTACAATGAGCAGTTCTTC
CATSDPREFYNEQFF
>TRBD2|many|17|TRBV6-8|TRBJ2-1
TGTGCCAGCCTGGGGCGGGAGGGCCATAGCTCCTACAATGAGCAGTTCTTC
CASLGREGHSSYNEQFF
>TRBD1|many|13|TRBV29-1|TRBJ2-5
TGCAGCGTTGAGGGACAGGGCCCCGAGACCCAGTACTTC
CSVEGQGPETQYF
>TRBD2|.|15|TRBV2|TRBJ2-3
TGTGCCAGCAGAAGGAGCGCGGGAGCCACAGATACGCAGTATTTT
CASRRSAGATDTQYF
>.|many|14|TRBV11-1|TRBJ2-2
TGTGCCAGCAGCCCCCTGAGGAACACCGGGGAGCTGTTTTTT
CASSPLRNTGELFF
>.|many|12|TRBV7-9|TRBJ1-1
TGTGCCATCTACAGCGGGGGGATCGAAGCTTTCTTT
CAIYSGGIEAFF
>TRBD2|few|13|TRBV10-2|TRBJ2-1
TGCGCCAGCAGTGACGGGGGGTACAATGAGCAGTTCTTC
CASSDGGYNEQFF
>TRBD1|many|17|TRBV28|TRBJ2-1
TGTGCCAGCAGTCCCCCGACAGGGGCGACCACATACAATGAGCAGTTCTTC
CASSPPTGATTYNEQFF
>.|.|19|TRBV4-1|TRBJ1-6
TGCGCCAGCAGCCAAGATAGCCCAAAGTACAGCTCCTATAATTCACCCCTCCACTTT
CASSQDSPKYSSYNSPLHF
>TRBD2|.|16|TRBV20-1|TRBJ2-7
TGCAGTGCAGTGGGGGGCCTAGCGGGGGGGCTTGACGAGCAGTACTTC
CSAVGGLAGGLDEQYF
>.|few|16|TRBV7-2|TRBJ2-1
TGTGCCAGCAGCCGGAGAGGACAGAGCTCCTACAATGAGCAGTTCTTC
CASSRRGQSSYNEQFF
>TRBD1|few|15|TRBV2|TRBJ1-4
TGTGCCAGTGAAAGCGGCGGGACAGGGAGTGAAAAACTGTTTTTT
CASESGGTGSEKLFF
>TRBD2|many|21|TRBV2|TRBJ2-5
TGTGCCAGCAGCGAGAGGGTGGGACTAGCGGGAGAACGTGGGAACCAAGAGACCCAGTACTTC
CASSERVGLAGERGNQETQYF
>.|many|11|TRBV28|TRBJ2-2
TGTGCCAGCCTTAGCTTCGGGGAGCTGTTTTTT
CASLSFGELFF
>.|many|14|TRBV5-1|TRBJ1-1
TGCGCCAGCACCAAACCACTCGACGGCACTGAAGCTTTCTTT
CASTKPLDGTEAFF
>.|.|15|TRBV2|TRBJ2-1
TGTGCCAGCAGTGAACGGGGTAACTCCTACAATGAGCAGTTCTTC
CASSERGNSYNEQFF
>.|many|12|TRBV20-1|TRBJ2-5
TGCAGTGCTGCGGGACTTCAAGAGACCCAGTACTTC
CSAAGLQETQYF
>.|many|12|TRBV19|TRBJ1-1
TGTGCCACCTGGGGGGGCGGCACTGAAGCTTTCTTT
CATWGGGTEAFF
>TRBD1|many|16|TRBV27|TRBJ1-5
TGTGCCAGCAGTTTATTAGGGACAGGGGGCAATCAGCCCCAGCATTTT
CASSLLGTGGNQPQHF
>.|many|14|TRBV12-3/TRBV12-4|TRBJ1-3
TGTGCCAGCAGGCTACAGGGTTCTGGAAACACCATATATTTT
CASRLQGSGNTIYF
>TRBD2|many|13|TRBV30|TRBJ2-1
TGTGCCTGGAGTGGGGGACTACATTATGAGCAGTTCTTC
CAWSGGLHYEQFF
>TRBD2|.|14|TRBV29-1|TRBJ2-5
TGCAGCGTTGTGGGACTAGCGGGAGGGGAGACCCGGTACTTC
CSVVGLAGGETRYF
>.|many|14|TRBV7-2|TRBJ2-7
TGTGCCAGCAGCTTGAGCCCCAGCTTCTACGAGCAGTACTTC
CASSLSPSFYEQYF
>.|many|11|TRBV6-5|TRBJ2-5
TGTGCCAGCAGTTACTCCGGGAGAGACTACTTC
CASSYSGRDYF
>TRBD1|.|14|TRBV6-1|TRBJ2-7
TGTGCCAGCAGTCGCCGGGACAGGGATCTAGGGCAGTACTTC
CASSRRDRDLGQYF
>.|many|12|TRBV12-3/TRBV12-4|TRBJ2-3
TGTGCCAGCACTACCGGGGCTTATACGCAGTATTTT
CASTTGAYTQYF
>TRBD2|many|18|TRBV28|TRBJ2-1
TGTGCCAGCAATCCGAGGTGGACTAGCGGGACGTTTATGAATGAGCAGTTCTTC
CASNPRWTSGTFMNEQFF
>TRBD2|many|18|TRBV12-3/TRBV12-4|TRBJ2-2
TGTGCCAGCAGTTTTTGGGCTAGCGGGATAGTTGACACCGGGGAGCTGTTTTTT
CASSFWASGIVDTGELFF
>.|.|13|TRBV2|TRBJ1-3
TGTGCCAGCAGGAACAGTGCCGGAAACACCATATATTTT
CASRNSAGNTIYF
>TRBD2|few|13|TRBV9|TRBJ2-3
TGTGCCAGTAGCGGGAGGGCCGCGGATACGCAGTATTTT
CASSGRAADTQYF